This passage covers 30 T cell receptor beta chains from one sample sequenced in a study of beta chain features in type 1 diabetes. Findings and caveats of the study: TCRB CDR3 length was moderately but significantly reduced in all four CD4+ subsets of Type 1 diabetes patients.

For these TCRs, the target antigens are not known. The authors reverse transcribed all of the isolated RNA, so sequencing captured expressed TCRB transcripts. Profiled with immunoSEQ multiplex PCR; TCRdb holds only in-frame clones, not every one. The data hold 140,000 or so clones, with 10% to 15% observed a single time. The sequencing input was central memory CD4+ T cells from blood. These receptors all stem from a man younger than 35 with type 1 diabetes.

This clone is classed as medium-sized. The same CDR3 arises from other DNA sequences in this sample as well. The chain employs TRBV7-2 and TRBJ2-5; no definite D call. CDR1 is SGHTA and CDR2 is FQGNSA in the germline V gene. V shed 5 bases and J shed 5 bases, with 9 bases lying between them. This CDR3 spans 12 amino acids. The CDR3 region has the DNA TGTGCCAGCAGCCCCGCCAGGGAGACCCAGTACTTC. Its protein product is CASSPARETQYF.

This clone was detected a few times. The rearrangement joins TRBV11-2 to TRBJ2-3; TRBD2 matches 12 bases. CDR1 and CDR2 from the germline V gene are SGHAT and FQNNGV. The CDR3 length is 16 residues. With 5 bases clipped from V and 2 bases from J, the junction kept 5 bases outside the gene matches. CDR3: CASSIRTSGNTDTQYF. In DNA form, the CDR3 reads TGTGCCAGCAGCATCCGGACTAGCGGGAACACAGATACGCAGTATTTT.

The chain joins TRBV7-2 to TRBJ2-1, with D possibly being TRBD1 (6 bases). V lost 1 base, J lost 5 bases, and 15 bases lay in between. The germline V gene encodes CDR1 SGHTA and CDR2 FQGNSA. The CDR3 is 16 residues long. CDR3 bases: TGTGCCAGCAGCTTAGGGCTCTGGGGGCCTAACAATGAGCAGTTCTTC. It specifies CASSLGLWGPNNEQFF.

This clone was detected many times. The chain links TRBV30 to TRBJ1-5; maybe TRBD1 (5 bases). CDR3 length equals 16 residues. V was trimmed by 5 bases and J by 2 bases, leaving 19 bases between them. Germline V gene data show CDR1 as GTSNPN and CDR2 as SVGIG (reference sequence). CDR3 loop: CAWSLGGLRGNQPQHF. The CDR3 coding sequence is TGTGCCTGGTCCCTCGGGGGGTTGAGGGGCAATCAGCCCCAGCATTTT.

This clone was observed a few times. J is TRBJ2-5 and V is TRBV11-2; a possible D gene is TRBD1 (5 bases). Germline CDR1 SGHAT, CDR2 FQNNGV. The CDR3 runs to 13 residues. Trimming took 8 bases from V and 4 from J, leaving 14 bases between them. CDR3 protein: CASGQDLLETQYF. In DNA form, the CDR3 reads TGTGCCAGCGGACAAGATTTGCTAGAGACCCAGTACTTC.

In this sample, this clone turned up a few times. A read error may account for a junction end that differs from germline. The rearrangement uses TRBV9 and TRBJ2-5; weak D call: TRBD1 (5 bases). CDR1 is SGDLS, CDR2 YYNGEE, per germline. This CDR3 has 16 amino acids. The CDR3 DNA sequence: TGTGCCCGCAGCGTAGGGGATGGGGAAGGCCAAGAGACCCAGTACTTC. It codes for CARSVGDGEGQETQYF.

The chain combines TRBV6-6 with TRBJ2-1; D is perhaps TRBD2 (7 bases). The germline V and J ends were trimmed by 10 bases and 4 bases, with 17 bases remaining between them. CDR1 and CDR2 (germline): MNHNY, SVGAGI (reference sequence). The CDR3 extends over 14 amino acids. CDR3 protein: CATSGRGGYNEQFF. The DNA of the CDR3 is TGTGCCACCTCGGGTAGGGGGGGGTACAATGAGCAGTTCTTC.

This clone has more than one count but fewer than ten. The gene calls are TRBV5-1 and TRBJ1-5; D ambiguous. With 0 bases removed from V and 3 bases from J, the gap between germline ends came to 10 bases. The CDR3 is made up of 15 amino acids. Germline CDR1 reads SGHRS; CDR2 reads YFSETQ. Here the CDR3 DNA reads TGCGCCAGCAGCTTGGTGCCCGGGTCCAATCAGCCCCAGCATTTT. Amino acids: CASSLVPGSNQPQHF.

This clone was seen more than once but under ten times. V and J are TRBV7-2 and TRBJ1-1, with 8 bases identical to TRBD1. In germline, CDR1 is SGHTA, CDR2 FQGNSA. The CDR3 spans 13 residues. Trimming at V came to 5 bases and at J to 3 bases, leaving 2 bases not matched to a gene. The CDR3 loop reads CASSAQGDTEAFF. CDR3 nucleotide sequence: TGTGCCAGCAGCGCACAGGGGGACACTGAAGCTTTCTTT.

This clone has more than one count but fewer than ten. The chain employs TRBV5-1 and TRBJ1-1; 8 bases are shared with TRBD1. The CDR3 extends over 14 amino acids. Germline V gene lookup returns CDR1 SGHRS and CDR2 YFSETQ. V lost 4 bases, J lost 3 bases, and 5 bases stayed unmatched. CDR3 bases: TGCGCCAGCAGCCTGACAGGGGATGACACTGAAGCTTTCTTT. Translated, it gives CASSLTGDDTEAFF.

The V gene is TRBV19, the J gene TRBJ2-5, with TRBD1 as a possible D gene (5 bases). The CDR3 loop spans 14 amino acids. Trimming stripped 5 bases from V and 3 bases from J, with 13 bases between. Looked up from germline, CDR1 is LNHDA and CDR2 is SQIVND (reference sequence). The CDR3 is CASSPRTPKETQYF. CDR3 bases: TGTGCCAGTAGTCCCCGGACACCGAAAGAGACCCAGTACTTC.

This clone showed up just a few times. CDR3: CASSSRIMLETQYF. The CDR3 DNA reads TGTGCCAGCAGCTCGCGGATAATGCTAGAGACCCAGTACTTC. The V and J genes are TRBV5-8 and TRBJ2-5; D gene unclear. V dropped 3 bases and J dropped 4 bases, with 13 bases sitting between them. Germline V gives CDR1 SGHTS, CDR2 YDEGEE. The CDR3 loop spans 14 amino acids.

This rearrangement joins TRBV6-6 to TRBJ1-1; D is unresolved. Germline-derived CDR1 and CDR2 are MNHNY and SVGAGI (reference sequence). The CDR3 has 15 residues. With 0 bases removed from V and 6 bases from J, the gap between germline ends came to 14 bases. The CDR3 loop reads CASSYSPDSGPEAFF. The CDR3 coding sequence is TGTGCCAGCAGTTACTCCCCGGACTCAGGTCCTGAAGCTTTCTTT.

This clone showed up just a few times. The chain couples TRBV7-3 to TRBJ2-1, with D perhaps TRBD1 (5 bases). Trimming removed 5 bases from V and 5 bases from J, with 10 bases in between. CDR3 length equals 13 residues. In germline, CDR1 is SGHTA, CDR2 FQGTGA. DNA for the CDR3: TGTGCCAGCAGCCCGGACACCAACAATGAGCAGTTCTTC. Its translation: CASSPDTNNEQFF.

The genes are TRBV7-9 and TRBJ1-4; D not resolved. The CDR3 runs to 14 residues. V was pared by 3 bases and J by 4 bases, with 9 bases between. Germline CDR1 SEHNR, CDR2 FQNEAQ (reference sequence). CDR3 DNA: TGTGCCAGCAGCTTCGCGGCCAGTAATGAAAAACTGTTTTTT. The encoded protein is CASSFAASNEKLFF.

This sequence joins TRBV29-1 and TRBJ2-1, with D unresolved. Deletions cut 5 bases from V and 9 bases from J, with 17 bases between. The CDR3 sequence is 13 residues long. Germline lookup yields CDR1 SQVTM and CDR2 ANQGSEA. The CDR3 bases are TGCAGCGTTCGGGCCCTCTCGAAGGTTGAGCAGTTCTTC. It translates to CSVRALSKVEQFF.

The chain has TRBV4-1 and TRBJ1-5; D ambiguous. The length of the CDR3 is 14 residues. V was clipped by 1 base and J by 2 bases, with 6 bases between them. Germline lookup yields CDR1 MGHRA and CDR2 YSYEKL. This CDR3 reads CASSQVVGNQPQHF. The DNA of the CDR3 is TGCGCCAGCAGCCAAGTGGTGGGCAATCAGCCCCAGCATTTT.

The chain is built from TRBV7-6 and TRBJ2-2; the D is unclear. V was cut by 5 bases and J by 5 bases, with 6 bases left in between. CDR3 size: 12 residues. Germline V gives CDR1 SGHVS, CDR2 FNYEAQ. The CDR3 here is CASSKQTGELFF. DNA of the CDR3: TGTGCCAGCAGCAAACAGACCGGGGAGCTGTTTTTT.

The CDR3 loop reads CSVEDRRINYGYTF. In nucleotides, the CDR3 is TGCAGCGTTGAAGATCGGCGGATTAACTATGGCTACACCTTC. The V and J genes are TRBV29-1 and TRBJ1-2; D remains unclear. V dropped 0 bases and J dropped 1 base, with 9 bases sitting between them. The CDR3 is 14 amino acids. Germline CDR1 SQVTM, CDR2 ANQGSEA.

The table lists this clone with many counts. The CDR3 sequence is CASRPALRSGNTIYF. The CDR3, as DNA: TGTGCCAGCCGACCGGCCTTAAGGTCTGGAAACACCATATATTTT. The chain carries TRBV4-2 and TRBJ1-3; no clear D. Germline assignment: CDR1 LGHNA and CDR2 YNFKEQ. The ends were cut back, 8 bases at V and 1 base at J, with 15 bases in the middle. The length of the CDR3 is 15 residues.

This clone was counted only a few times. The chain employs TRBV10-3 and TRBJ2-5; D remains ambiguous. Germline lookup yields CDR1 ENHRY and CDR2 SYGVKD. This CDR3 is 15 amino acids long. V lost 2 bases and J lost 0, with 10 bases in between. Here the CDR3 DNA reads TGTGCCATCAGTGAGGTGGGCGGACACCAAGAGACCCAGTACTTC. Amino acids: CAISEVGGHQETQYF.

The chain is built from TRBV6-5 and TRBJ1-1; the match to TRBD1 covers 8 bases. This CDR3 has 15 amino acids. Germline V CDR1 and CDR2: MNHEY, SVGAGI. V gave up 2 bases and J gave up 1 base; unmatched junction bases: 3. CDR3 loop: CASSYPGQGNTEAFF. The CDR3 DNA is TGTGCCAGCAGTTACCCTGGACAGGGGAACACTGAAGCTTTCTTT.

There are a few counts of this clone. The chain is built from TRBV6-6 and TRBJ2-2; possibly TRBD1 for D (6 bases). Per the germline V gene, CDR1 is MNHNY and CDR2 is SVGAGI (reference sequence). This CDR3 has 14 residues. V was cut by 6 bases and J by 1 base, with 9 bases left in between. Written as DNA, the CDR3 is TGTGCCAGCAGAAAGGGACAGAACACCGGGGAGCTGTTTTTT. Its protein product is CASRKGQNTGELFF.

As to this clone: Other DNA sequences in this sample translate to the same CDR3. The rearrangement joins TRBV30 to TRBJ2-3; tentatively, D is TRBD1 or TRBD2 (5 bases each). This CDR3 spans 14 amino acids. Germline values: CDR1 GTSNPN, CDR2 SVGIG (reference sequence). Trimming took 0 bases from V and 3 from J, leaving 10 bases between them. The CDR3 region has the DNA TGTGCCTGGAGTGTTAATGGGGGAACAGATACGCAGTATTTT. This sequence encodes CAWSVNGGTDTQYF.

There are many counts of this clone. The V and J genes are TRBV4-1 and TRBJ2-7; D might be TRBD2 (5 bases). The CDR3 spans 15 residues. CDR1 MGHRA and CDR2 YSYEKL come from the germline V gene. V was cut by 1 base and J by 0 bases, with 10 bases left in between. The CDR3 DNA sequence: TGCGCCAGCAGCCAAGGGGTAGCGAGCTCCTACGAGCAGTACTTC. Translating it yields CASSQGVASSYEQYF.

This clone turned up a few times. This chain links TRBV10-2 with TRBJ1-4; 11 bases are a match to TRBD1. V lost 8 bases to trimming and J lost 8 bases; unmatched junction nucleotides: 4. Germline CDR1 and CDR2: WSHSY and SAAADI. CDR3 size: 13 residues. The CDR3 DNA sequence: TGCGCCAGCGGGGACAGGGGGAACGAAAAACTGTTTTTT. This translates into CASGDRGNEKLFF.

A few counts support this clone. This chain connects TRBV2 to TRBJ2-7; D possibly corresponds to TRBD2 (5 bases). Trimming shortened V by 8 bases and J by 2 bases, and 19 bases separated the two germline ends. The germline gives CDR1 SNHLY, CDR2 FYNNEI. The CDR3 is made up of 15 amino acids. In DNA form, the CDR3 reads TGTGCCAGCTGCTCGGGTGGCATCGGGGCCTACGAGCAGTACTTC. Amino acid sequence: CASCSGGIGAYEQYF.

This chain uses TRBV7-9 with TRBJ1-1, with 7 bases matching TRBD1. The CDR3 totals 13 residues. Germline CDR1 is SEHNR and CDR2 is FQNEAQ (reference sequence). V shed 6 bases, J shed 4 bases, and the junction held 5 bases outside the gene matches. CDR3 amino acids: CASSYDRVTEAFF. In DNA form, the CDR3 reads TGTGCCAGCAGTTACGACAGGGTCACTGAAGCTTTCTTT.

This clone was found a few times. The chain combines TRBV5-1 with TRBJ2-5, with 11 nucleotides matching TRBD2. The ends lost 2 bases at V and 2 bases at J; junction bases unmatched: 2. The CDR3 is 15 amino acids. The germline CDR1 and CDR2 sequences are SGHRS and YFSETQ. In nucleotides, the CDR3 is TGCGCCAGCAGCTTAAGACTAGCGGGGCAAGAGACCCAGTACTTC. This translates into CASSLRLAGQETQYF.

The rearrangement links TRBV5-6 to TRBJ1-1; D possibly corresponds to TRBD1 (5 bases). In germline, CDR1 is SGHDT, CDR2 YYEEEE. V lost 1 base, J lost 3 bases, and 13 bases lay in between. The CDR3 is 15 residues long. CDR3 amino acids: CASSLWGRDDTEAFF. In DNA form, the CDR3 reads TGTGCCAGCAGCTTGTGGGGCAGGGACGACACTGAAGCTTTCTTT.